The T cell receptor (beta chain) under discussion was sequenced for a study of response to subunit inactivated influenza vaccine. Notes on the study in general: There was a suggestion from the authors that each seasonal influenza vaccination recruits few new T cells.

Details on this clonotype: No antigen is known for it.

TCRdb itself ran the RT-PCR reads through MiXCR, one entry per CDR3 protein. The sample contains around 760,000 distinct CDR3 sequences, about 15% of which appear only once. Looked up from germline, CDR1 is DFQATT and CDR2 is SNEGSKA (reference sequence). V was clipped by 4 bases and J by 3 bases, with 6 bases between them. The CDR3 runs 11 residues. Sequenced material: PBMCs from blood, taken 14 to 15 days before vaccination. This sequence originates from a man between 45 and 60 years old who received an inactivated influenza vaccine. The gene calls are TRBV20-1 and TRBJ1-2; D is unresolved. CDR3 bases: TGCAGTGCTAATACCGACTATGGCTACACCTTC. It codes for CSANTDYGYTF.